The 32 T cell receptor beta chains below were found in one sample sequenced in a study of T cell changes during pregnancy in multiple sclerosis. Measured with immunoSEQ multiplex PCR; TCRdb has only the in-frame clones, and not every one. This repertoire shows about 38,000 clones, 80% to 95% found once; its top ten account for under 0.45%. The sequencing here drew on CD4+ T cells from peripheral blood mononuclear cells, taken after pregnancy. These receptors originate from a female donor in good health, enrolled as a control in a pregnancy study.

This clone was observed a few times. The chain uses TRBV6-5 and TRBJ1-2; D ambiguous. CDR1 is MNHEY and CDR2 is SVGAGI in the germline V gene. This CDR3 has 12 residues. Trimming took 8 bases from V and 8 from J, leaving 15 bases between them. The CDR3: CASSDGPRGYTF. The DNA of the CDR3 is TGTGCCAGCTCAGATGGTCCGCGGGGCTACACCTTC.

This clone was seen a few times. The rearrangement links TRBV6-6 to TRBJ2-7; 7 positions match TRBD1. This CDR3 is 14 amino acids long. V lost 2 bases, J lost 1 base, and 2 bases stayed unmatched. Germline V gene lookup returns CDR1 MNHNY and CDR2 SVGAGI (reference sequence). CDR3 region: CASSYGTASYEQYF. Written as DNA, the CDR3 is TGTGCCAGCAGTTACGGGACAGCATCCTACGAGCAGTACTTC.

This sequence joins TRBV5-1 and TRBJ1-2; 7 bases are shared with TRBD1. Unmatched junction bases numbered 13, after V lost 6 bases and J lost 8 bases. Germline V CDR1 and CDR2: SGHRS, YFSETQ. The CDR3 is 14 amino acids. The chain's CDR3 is CASNQFSGTEGYTF. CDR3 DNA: TGCGCCAGCAACCAATTCTCCGGGACAGAAGGCTACACCTTC.

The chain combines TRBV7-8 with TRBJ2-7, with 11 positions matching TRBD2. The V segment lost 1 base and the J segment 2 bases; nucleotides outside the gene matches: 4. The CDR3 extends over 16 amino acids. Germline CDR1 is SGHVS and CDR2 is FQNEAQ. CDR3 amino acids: CASSLGVLAGAYEQYF. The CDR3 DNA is TGTGCCAGCAGCTTAGGGGTACTAGCGGGAGCCTACGAGCAGTACTTC. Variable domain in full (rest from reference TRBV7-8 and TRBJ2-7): GAGVSQSPRYKVAKRGQDVALRCDPISGHVSLFWYQQALGQGPEFLTYFQNEAQLDKSGLPSDRFFAERPEGSVSTLKIQRTQQEDSAVYLCASSLGVLAGAYEQYFGPGTRLTVT.

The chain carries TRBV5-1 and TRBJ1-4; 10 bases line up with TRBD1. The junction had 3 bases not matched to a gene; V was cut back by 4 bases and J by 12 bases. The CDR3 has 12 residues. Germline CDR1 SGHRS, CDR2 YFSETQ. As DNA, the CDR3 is TGCGCCAGCAGCCCTGGACAGGGGGAACTGTTTTTT. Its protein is CASSPGQGELFF.

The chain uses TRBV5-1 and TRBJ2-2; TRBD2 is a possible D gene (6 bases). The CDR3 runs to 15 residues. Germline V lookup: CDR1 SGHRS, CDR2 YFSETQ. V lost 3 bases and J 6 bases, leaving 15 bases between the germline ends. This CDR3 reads CASSWRDSVAGELFF. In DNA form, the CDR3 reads TGCGCCAGCAGCTGGCGGGACTCAGTGGCCGGGGAGCTGTTTTTT.

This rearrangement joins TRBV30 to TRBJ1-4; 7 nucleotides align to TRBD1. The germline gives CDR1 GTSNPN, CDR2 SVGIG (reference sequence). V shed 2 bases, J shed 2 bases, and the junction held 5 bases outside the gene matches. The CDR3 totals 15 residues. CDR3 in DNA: TGTGCCTGGAGTCATAGACAGGGTACTAATGAAAAACTGTTTTTT. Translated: CAWSHRQGTNEKLFF.

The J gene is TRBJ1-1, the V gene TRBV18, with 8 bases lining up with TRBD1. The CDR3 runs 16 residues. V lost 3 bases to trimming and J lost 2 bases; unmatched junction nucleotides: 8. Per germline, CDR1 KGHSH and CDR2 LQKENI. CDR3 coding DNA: TGTGCCAGCTCACCGAGTATCGGACAGGGAAACACTGAAGCTTTCTTT. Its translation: CASSPSIGQGNTEAFF.

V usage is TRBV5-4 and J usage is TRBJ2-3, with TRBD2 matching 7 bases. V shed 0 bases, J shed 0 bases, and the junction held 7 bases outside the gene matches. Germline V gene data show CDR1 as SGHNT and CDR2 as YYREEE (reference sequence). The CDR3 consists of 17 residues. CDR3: CASSLAGSGSSTDTQYF. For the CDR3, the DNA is TGTGCCAGCAGCTTGGCCGGTAGCGGGTCTAGCACAGATACGCAGTATTTT.

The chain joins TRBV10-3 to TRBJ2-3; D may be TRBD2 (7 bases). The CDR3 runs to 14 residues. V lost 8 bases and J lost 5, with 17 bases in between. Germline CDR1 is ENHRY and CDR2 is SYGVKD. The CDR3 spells CAIGGGSFEDTQYF. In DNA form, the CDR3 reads TGTGCCATCGGGGGCGGGAGTTTTGAAGATACGCAGTATTTT.

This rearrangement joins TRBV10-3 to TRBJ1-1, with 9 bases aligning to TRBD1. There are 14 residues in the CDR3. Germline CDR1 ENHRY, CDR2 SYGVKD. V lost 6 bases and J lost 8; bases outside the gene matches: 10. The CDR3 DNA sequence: TGTGCCATCAGGGGGACAGGGCGGATGAAGGAAGCTTTCTTT. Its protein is CAIRGTGRMKEAFF.

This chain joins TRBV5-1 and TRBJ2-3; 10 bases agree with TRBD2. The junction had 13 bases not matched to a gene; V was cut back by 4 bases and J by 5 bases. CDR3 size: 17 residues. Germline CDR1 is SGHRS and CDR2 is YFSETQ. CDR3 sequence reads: CASSPQERGGLGDTQYF. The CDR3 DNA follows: TGCGCCAGCAGCCCCCAGGAGCGGGGGGGCCTGGGAGATACGCAGTATTTT.

Here the CDR3 DNA reads TGTGCCAGTAGTATCCTAGAGAACACTGAAGCTTTCTTT. It yields the protein CASSILENTEAFF. The rearrangement uses TRBV19 and TRBJ1-1; D remains ambiguous. This CDR3 region has 13 residues. The V gene lost 3 bases and the J gene lost 1 base, with 6 bases spanning the gap. Germline CDR1 and CDR2: LNHDA and SQIVND (reference sequence).

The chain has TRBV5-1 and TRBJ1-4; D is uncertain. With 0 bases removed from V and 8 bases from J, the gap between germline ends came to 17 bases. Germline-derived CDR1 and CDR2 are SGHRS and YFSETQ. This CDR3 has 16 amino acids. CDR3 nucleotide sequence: TGCGCCAGCAGCTTGGCCGGTCAGGCAATAGGCGAAAAACTGTTTTTT. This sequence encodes CASSLAGQAIGEKLFF.

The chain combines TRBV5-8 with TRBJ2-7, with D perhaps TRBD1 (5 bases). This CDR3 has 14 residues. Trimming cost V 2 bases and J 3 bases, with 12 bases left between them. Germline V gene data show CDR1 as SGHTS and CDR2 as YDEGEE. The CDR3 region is CASSLGPGLYEQYF. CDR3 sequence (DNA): TGTGCCAGCAGCTTAGGTCCAGGGCTCTACGAGCAGTACTTC. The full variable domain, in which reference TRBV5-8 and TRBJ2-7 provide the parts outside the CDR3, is EAGVTQSPTHLIKTRGQQATLRCSPISGHTSVYWYQQALGLGLQFLLWYDEGEERNRGNFPPRFSGRQFPNYSSELNVNALELEDSALYLCASSLGPGLYEQYFGPGTRLTVT.

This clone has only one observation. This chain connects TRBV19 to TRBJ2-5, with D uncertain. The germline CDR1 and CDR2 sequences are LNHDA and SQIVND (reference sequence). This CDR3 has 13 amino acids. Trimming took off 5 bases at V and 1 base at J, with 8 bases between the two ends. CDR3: CASSGQTQETQYF. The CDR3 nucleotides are TGTGCCAGTAGTGGGCAGACCCAAGAGACCCAGTACTTC. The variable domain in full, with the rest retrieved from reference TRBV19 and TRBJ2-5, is DGGITQSPKYLFRKEGQNVTLSCEQNLNHDAMYWYRQDPGQGLRLIYYSQIVNDFQKGDIAEGYSVSREKKESFPLTVTSAQKNPTAFYLCASSGQTQETQYFGPGTRLLVL.

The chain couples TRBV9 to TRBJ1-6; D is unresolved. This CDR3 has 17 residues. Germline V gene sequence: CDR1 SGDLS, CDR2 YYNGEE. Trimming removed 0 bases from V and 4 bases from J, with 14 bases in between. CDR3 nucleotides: TGTGCCAGCAGCGTAGACACAACCCGTTTTTATAATTCACCCCTCCACTTT. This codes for CASSVDTTRFYNSPLHF.

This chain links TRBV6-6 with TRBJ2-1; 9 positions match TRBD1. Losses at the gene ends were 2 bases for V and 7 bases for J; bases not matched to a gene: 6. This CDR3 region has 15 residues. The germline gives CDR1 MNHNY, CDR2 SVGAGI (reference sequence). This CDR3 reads CASSYGDRVANEQFF. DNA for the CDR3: TGTGCCAGCAGTTACGGGGACAGGGTTGCAAATGAGCAGTTCTTC.

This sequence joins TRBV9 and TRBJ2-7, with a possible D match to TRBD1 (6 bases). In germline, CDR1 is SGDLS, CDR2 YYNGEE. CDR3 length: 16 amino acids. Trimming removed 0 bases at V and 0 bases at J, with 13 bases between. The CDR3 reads CASSVGEGVFSYEQYF. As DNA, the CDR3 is TGTGCCAGCAGCGTAGGAGAGGGGGTCTTCTCCTACGAGCAGTACTTC.

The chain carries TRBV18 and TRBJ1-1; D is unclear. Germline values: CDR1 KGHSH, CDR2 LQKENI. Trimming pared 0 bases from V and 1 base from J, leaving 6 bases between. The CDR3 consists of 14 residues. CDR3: CASSPPSGNTEAFF. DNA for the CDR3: TGTGCCAGCTCACCACCATCAGGGAACACTGAAGCTTTCTTT.

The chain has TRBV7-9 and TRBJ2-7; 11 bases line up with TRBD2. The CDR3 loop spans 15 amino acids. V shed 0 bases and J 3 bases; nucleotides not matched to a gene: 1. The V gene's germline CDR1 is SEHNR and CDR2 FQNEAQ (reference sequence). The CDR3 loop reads CASSLATSGSYEQYF. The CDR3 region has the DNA TGTGCCAGCAGCTTAGCAACTAGCGGGAGCTACGAGCAGTACTTC.

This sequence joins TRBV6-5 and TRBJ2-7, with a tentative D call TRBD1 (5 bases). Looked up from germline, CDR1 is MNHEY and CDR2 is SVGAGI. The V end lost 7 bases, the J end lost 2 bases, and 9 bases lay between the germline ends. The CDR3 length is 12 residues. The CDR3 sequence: CASKGRAYEQYF. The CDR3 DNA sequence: TGTGCCAGCAAGGGCAGGGCCTACGAGCAGTACTTC.

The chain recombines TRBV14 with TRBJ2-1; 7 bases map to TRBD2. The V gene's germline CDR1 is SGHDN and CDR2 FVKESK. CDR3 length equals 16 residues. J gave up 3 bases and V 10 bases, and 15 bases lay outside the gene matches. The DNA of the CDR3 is TGTGCCAAAACGAGGCTCGGGAGGATCTGCTACAATGAGCAGTTCTTC. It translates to CAKTRLGRICYNEQFF. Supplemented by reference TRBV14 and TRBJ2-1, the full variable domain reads EAGVTQFPSHSVIEKGQTVTLRCDPISGHDNLYWYRRVMGKEIKFLLHFVKESKQDESGMPNNRFLAERTGGTYSTLKVQPAELEDSGVYFCAKTRLGRICYNEQFFGPGTRLTVL.

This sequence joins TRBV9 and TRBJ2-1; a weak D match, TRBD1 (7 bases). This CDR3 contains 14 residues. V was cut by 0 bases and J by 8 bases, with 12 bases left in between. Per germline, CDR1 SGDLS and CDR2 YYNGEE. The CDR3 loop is CASSVAAGGYEQFF. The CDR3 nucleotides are TGTGCCAGCAGCGTAGCGGCAGGGGGGTATGAGCAGTTCTTC.

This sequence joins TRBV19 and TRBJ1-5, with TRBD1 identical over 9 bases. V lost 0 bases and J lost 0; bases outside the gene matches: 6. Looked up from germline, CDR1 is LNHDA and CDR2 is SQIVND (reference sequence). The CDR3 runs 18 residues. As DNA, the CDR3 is TGTGCCAGTAGTATAGATTCGGGGACAGGGTATAGCAATCAGCCCCAGCATTTT. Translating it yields CASSIDSGTGYSNQPQHF.

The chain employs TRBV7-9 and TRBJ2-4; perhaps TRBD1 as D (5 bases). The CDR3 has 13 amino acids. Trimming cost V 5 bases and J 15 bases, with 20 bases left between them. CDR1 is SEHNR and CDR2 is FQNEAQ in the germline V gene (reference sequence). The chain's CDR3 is CASSITQVDRLYF. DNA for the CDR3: TGTGCCAGCAGCATAACACAGGTTGATCGGCTGTACTTC. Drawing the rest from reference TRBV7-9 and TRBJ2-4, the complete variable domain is DTGVSQNPRHKITKRGQNVTFRCDPISEHNRLYWYRQTLGQGPEFLTYFQNEAQLEKSRLLSDRFSAERPKGSFSTLEIQRTEQGDSAMYLCASSITQVDRLYFGAGTRLSVL.

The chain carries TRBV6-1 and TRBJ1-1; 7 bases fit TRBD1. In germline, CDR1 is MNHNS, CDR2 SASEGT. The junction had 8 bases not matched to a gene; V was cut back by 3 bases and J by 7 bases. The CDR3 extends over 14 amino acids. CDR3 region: CASSEHLNRGEAFF. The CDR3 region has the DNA TGTGCCAGCAGTGAGCACCTCAACAGGGGTGAAGCTTTCTTT.

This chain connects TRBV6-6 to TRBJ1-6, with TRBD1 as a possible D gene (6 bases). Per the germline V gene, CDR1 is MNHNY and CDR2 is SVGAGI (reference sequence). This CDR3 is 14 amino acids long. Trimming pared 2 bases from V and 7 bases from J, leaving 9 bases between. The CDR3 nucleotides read TGTGCCAGCAGTTACGGGGGGGGCAATTCACCCCTCCACTTT. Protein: CASSYGGGNSPLHF.

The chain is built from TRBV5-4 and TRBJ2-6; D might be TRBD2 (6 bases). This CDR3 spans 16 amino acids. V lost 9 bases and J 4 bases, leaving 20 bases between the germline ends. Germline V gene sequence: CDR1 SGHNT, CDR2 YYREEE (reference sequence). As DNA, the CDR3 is TGTGCCACCCAAGGGCGGGGATCCGCCGGGGCCAACGTCCTGACTTTC. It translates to CATQGRGSAGANVLTF. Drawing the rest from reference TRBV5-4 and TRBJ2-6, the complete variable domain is ETGVTQSPTHLIKTRGQQVTLRCSSQSGHNTVSWYQQALGQGPQFIFQYYREEENGRGNFPPRFSGLQFPNYSSELNVNALELDDSALYLCATQGRGSAGANVLTFGAGSRLTVL.

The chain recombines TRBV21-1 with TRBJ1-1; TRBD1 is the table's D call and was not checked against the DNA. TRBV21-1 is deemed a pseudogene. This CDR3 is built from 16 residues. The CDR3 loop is CASSKTPWLNNTEAFF. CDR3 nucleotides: TGTGCCAGCAGCAAAACCCCTTGGCTGAACAACACTGAAGCTTTCTTT.

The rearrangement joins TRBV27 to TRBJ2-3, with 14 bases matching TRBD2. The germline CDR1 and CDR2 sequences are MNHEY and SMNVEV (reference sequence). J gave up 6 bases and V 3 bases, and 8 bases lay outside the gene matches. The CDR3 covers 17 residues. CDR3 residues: CASSFTRLAGGPDTQYF. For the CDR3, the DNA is TGTGCCAGCAGTTTTACCAGACTAGCGGGGGGGCCGGATACGCAGTATTTT.

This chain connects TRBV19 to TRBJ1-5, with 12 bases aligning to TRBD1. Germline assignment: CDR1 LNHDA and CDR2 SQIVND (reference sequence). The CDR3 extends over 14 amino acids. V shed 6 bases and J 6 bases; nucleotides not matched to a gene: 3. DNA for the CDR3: TGTGCCAGTAGGGGACAGGGGGCCGGTCAGCCCCAGCATTTT. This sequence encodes CASRGQGAGQPQHF.